One and the same sample provided the 28 T cell receptor beta chains below, sequenced in a study of radiotherapy plus CTLA-4 blockade in lung cancer. Method: immunoSEQ multiplex PCR; TCRdb's copy keeps in-frame clones and lacks some. There are 62,000 or so clones in the sample; 70% to 85% occur only once, and roughly a tenth lies in the top ten. This material consisted of peripheral blood, taken from a patient treated with radiotherapy plus ipilimumab. The receptors were gathered from a human donor with non-small cell lung cancer who had a complete response to radiotherapy plus ipilimumab.

The J gene is TRBJ2-2, the V gene TRBV2; TRBD2 aligns across 7 bases. After removal of 6 bases from V and 5 bases from J, the junction contained 9 bases not matched to a gene. Germline CDR1 SNHLY, CDR2 FYNNEI. The CDR3 is made up of 15 amino acids. CDR3 DNA: TGTGCCAGCAGCCTGGCGGGAGTAGGGACCGGGGAGCTGTTTTTT. Its translation: CASSLAGVGTGELFF.

This clone was counted a few times. The chain uses TRBV7-2 and TRBJ2-5; possibly TRBD1 for D (6 bases). The CDR3 length is 15 residues. V dropped 4 bases and J dropped 4 bases, with 16 bases sitting between them. The germline CDR1 and CDR2 sequences are SGHTA and FQGNSA. CDR3 bases: TGTGCCAGCAGCTCCCCCCAGGGGATAAGAGAGACCCAGTACTTC. Translation gives CASSSPQGIRETQYF.

The chain couples TRBV5-6 to TRBJ2-5; possible D gene TRBD1, 6 bases. Trimming removed 3 bases from V and 1 base from J, with 7 bases in between. Germline CDR1 reads SGHDT; CDR2 reads YYEEEE. The CDR3 runs 13 residues. In DNA, the CDR3 is TGTGCCAGCAGCTACAGGGTCCAAGAGACCCAGTACTTC. It is translated as CASSYRVQETQYF.

This chain joins TRBV2 and TRBJ1-6; 8 bases fit TRBD1. The junction had 6 bases not matched to a gene; V was cut back by 4 bases and J by 7 bases. The CDR3 is 15 residues long. Per the germline V gene, CDR1 is SNHLY and CDR2 is FYNNEI. The CDR3 region has the DNA TGTGCCAGCAGTGTGCAGGGGGCTTACAATTCACCCCTCCACTTT. Its protein product is CASSVQGAYNSPLHF.

The chain uses TRBV29-1 and TRBJ2-1; possible D gene TRBD1, 5 bases. Per the germline V gene, CDR1 is SQVTM and CDR2 is ANQGSEA. CDR3 size: 14 residues. With 3 bases removed from V and 5 bases from J, the gap between germline ends came to 14 bases. CDR3 bases: TGCAGCGTTGAGTCAAGGGGAACCAACAATGAGCAGTTCTTC. As protein: CSVESRGTNNEQFF.

CDR3 sequence: CASSLAGVLNTGELFF. CDR3 bases: TGTGCCAGCAGCTTAGCGGGCGTTTTGAACACCGGGGAGCTGTTTTTT. V usage is TRBV7-8 and J usage is TRBJ2-2, with no clear D. Germline V gene sequence: CDR1 SGHVS, CDR2 FQNEAQ. Trimming cost V 0 bases and J 1 base, with 9 bases left between them. The CDR3 length is 16 residues.

Written as DNA, the CDR3 is TGTGCCAGTAGTATTCAGAAATTGACCGGGGAGCTGTTTTTT. It yields the protein CASSIQKLTGELFF. The chain couples TRBV19 to TRBJ2-2; D not resolved. CDR3 size: 14 residues. CDR1 is LNHDA and CDR2 is SQIVND in the germline V gene (reference sequence). V was trimmed by 3 bases and J by 5 bases, leaving 10 bases between them.

CDR3: CASTTGWYSYEQYV. CDR3 nucleotides: TGTGCCAGCACCACAGGTTGGTACTCCTACGAGCAGTACGTC. The chain couples TRBV21-1 to TRBJ2-7; TRBD1, the table's D call, lacks a check against the DNA. TRBV21-1 is recorded as a pseudogene. CDR3 length: 14 amino acids.

The V call is TRBV25-1, the J call TRBJ2-3; D is uncertain. Germline lookup yields CDR1 MGHDK and CDR2 SYGVNS. This CDR3 comprises 16 residues. Trimming cost V 6 bases and J 6 bases, with 22 bases left between them. The CDR3 is CASSPLVEQFWDTQYF. Here the CDR3 DNA reads TGTGCCAGCAGCCCCCTCGTTGAGCAGTTTTGGGATACGCAGTATTTT.

V and J are TRBV4-1 and TRBJ1-1; D call uncertain. Germline CDR1 reads MGHRA; CDR2 reads YSYEKL. Trimming took off 8 bases at V and 4 bases at J, with 23 bases between the two ends. The CDR3 has 16 amino acids. The CDR3 region is CASSRRPRTEGTEAFF. CDR3 bases: TGCGCCAGCTCACGCCGCCCCAGGACGGAGGGCACTGAAGCTTTCTTT.

The rearrangement joins TRBV6-1 to TRBJ1-1; a possible D gene is TRBD1 (6 bases). There are 16 residues in the CDR3. Between the trimmed V and J ends, which lost 0 bases and 1 base, there was a span of 12 bases. Germline CDR1 and CDR2: MNHNS and SASEGT. CDR3 nucleotide sequence: TGTGCCAGCAGTGAAGCTGGGACACCCGCGAACACTGAAGCTTTCTTT. Amino acid sequence: CASSEAGTPANTEAFF.

The V call is TRBV10-1, the J call TRBJ2-7; TRBD1 matches 8 bases. V dropped 5 bases and J dropped 5; count of bases not matched to a gene: 8. Germline CDR1 reads WNHNN; CDR2 reads SYGVQD (reference sequence). The CDR3 loop spans 14 amino acids. This CDR3 reads CASSPGTGTNEQYF. CDR3 DNA sequence: TGCGCCAGCAGTCCCGGGACAGGAACTAACGAGCAGTACTTC.

The table lists this clone with a few counts. The chain has TRBV5-8 and TRBJ2-1; D possibly corresponds to TRBD2 (5 bases). Trimming stripped 0 bases from V and 6 bases from J, with 13 bases between. From germline, CDR1 is SGHTS and CDR2 YDEGEE. The CDR3 is 15 amino acids. CDR3 coding DNA: TGTGCCAGCAGCTTGGGTAGCGTCGAGGGCAATGAGCAGTTCTTC. It codes for CASSLGSVEGNEQFF.

This sequence joins TRBV19 and TRBJ1-1; 8 bases fit TRBD1. The CDR3 is made up of 15 amino acids. Germline V CDR1 and CDR2: LNHDA, SQIVND (reference sequence). Unmatched junction bases numbered 8, after V lost 7 bases and J lost 1 base. Here the CDR3 reads CASNFIGQGNTEAFF. The CDR3 coding sequence is TGTGCCAGTAATTTCATCGGACAGGGGAACACTGAAGCTTTCTTT. Supplemented by reference TRBV19 and TRBJ1-1, the full variable domain reads DGGITQSPKYLFRKEGQNVTLSCEQNLNHDAMYWYRQDPGQGLRLIYYSQIVNDFQKGDIAEGYSVSREKKESFPLTVTSAQKNPTAFYLCASNFIGQGNTEAFFGQGTRLTVV.

The CDR3 bases are TGTGCCAGCAAATCACTACAAGTGGATCAGCCCCAGCATTTT. As protein: CASKSLQVDQPQHF. The rearrangement joins TRBV27 to TRBJ1-5, with D unclear. The CDR3 runs to 14 residues. The germline CDR1 and CDR2 sequences are MNHEY and SMNVEV (reference sequence). V was shortened by 7 bases and J by 5 bases, with 15 bases between the two germline ends.

The V gene is TRBV11-3, the J gene TRBJ2-1; D remains unclear. The CDR3 spans 14 residues. The V gene lost 4 bases and the J gene lost 5 bases, with 12 bases spanning the gap. The germline V gene has CDR1 SGHNT and CDR2 YENEEA. The CDR3 sequence: CASSYTVQNNEQFF. Written as DNA, the CDR3 is TGTGCCAGCAGCTATACCGTCCAGAACAATGAGCAGTTCTTC.

The V and J genes are TRBV18 and TRBJ2-5; TRBD2 is a possible D gene (6 bases). This CDR3 is 14 amino acids long. Germline V CDR1 and CDR2: KGHSH, LQKENI. The V and J ends lost 6 bases and 5 bases respectively, with 16 bases between them. CDR3 sequence: CASSDYPGSETQYF. As DNA, the CDR3 is TGTGCCAGCTCGGACTACCCCGGTTCCGAGACCCAGTACTTC.

The chain uses TRBV30 and TRBJ1-4; D may be TRBD1 (5 bases). The germline V gene has CDR1 GTSNPN and CDR2 SVGIG (reference sequence). This CDR3 contains 13 residues. V was clipped by 4 bases and J by 2 bases, with 8 bases between them. CDR3 DNA: TGTGCCTGGACCTGGGGGACTAATGAAAAACTGTTTTTT. Its translation: CAWTWGTNEKLFF.

This chain links TRBV6-5 with TRBJ2-7; perhaps TRBD2 as D (6 bases). This CDR3 has 15 amino acids. With 5 bases removed from V and 5 bases from J, the gap between germline ends came to 19 bases. The germline gives CDR1 MNHEY, CDR2 SVGAGI. CDR3 in amino acids: CASSPGTSTLDEQYF. CDR3 nucleotide sequence: TGTGCCAGCAGTCCCGGGACTTCAACGTTGGACGAGCAGTACTTC.

This chain connects TRBV5-6 to TRBJ2-2; TRBD2 agrees at 7 bases. CDR3 length equals 15 residues. The trim removed 1 base at V and 7 bases at J, leaving 7 bases unmatched. Per the germline V gene, CDR1 is SGHDT and CDR2 is YYEEEE. DNA for the CDR3: TGTGCCAGCAGCTTGCGAGCGGGATACCTCGGGGAGCTGTTTTTT. Translation gives CASSLRAGYLGELFF.

This sequence joins TRBV4-1 and TRBJ1-1; no reliable D call. CDR1 is MGHRA, CDR2 YSYEKL, per germline. V lost 3 bases to trimming and J lost 2 bases, with 10 bases between them. The CDR3 has 14 residues. The CDR3 here is CASSHLTRNTEAFF. Here the CDR3 DNA reads TGCGCCAGCAGCCATTTGACAAGAAACACTGAAGCTTTCTTT.

The gene calls are TRBV7-9 and TRBJ1-5; D gene unclear. The germline V gene encodes CDR1 SEHNR and CDR2 FQNEAQ (reference sequence). V was cut by 1 base and J by 4 bases, with 2 bases left in between. The CDR3 sequence is 12 residues long. CDR3 bases: TGTGCCAGCAGCTTAGGTAATCAGCCCCAGCATTTT. This encodes CASSLGNQPQHF.

The chain employs TRBV10-3 and TRBJ1-1; no firm D call. Per germline, CDR1 ENHRY and CDR2 SYGVKD. The CDR3 spans 14 residues. Trimming took off 1 base at V and 7 bases at J, with 13 bases between the two ends. CDR3: CAISEYVAAGEAFF. Here the CDR3 DNA reads TGTGCCATCAGTGAGTATGTGGCCGCGGGTGAAGCTTTCTTT.

The chain is built from TRBV5-4 and TRBJ1-1; TRBD1 agrees at 7 bases. This CDR3 is 15 amino acids long. Unmatched junction bases numbered 7, after V lost 2 bases and J lost 3 bases. Germline-derived CDR1 and CDR2 are SGHNT and YYREEE (reference sequence). The CDR3 sequence is CASSFGGQEDTEAFF. The DNA of the CDR3 is TGTGCCAGCAGCTTTGGAGGACAGGAGGACACTGAAGCTTTCTTT.

The chain carries TRBV9 and TRBJ1-1; D perhaps matches TRBD1 (6 bases). The CDR3 totals 13 residues. Looked up from germline, CDR1 is SGDLS and CDR2 is YYNGEE. Trimming took 3 bases from V and 7 from J, leaving 13 bases between them. CDR3 nucleotides: TGTGCCAGCAGCGGTACAGGGTGGGGTGAAGCTTTCTTT. Translating gives CASSGTGWGEAFF.

This chain connects TRBV7-2 to TRBJ2-1; D gene unclear. This CDR3 is built from 11 residues. V gave up 7 bases and J gave up 7 bases, with 8 bases separating them. Germline lookup yields CDR1 SGHTA and CDR2 FQGNSA. The CDR3 sequence: CASTSRNEQFF. For the CDR3, the DNA is TGTGCCAGCACCTCGCGGAATGAGCAGTTCTTC.

This clone was picked up a small number of times. The V gene is TRBV6-1, the J gene TRBJ1-2, with D uncertain. Germline CDR1 reads MNHNS; CDR2 reads SASEGT. The ends were cut back, 5 bases at V and 3 bases at J, with 13 bases in the middle. This CDR3 is built from 14 residues. CDR3 loop: CASSTPRADYGYTF. The DNA for the CDR3 is TGTGCCAGCAGTACCCCTCGGGCAGACTATGGCTACACCTTC.

The chain couples TRBV4-1 to TRBJ1-2, with D tentatively TRBD1 (6 bases). The CDR3 sequence is 19 residues long. Germline loops: CDR1 MGHRA, CDR2 YSYEKL. Trimming left V 0 bases short and J 8 bases short, with 28 bases between. CDR3 sequence: CASSQDSGGLGANPSGYTF. The CDR3, as DNA: TGCGCCAGCAGCCAAGATTCGGGTGGATTGGGGGCGAATCCCTCCGGCTACACCTTC.